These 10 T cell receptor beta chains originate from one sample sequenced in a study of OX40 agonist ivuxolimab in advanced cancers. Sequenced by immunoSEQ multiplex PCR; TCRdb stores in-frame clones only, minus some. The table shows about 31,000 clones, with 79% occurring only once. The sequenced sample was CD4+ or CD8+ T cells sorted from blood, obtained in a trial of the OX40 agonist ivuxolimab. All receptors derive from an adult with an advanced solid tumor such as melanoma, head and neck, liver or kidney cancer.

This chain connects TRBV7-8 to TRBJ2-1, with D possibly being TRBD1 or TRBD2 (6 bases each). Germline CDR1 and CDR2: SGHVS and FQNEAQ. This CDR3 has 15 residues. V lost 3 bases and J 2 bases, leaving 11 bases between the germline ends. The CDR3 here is CASSFEGGPYNEQFF. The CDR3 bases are TGTGCCAGCAGCTTCGAGGGGGGCCCCTACAATGAGCAGTTCTTC.

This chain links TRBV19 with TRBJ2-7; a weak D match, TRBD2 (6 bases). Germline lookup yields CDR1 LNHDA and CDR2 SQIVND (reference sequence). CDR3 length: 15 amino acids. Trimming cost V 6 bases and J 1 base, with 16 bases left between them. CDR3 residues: CASSESGTVSYEQYF. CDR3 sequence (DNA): TGTGCCAGTAGCGAAAGTGGGACTGTATCCTACGAGCAGTACTTC.

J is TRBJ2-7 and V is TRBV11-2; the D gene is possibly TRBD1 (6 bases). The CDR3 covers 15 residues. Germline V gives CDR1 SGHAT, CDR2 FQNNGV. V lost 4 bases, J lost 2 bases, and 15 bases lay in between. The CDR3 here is CASSSSGTHTYEQYF. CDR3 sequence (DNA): TGTGCCAGCAGCTCTTCCGGGACACACACCTACGAGCAGTACTTC.

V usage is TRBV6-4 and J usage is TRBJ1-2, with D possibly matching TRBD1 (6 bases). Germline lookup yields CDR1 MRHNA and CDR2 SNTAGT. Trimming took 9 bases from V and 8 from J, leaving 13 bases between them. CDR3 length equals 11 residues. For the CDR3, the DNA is TGTGCCAGGACGGGGGCGACAGGCTACACCTTC. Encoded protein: CARTGATGYTF.

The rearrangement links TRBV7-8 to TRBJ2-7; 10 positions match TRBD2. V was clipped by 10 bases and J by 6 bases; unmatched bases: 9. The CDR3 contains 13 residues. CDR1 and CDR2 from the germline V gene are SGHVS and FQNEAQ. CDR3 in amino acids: CATRAGGLREQYF. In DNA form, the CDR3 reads TGTGCCACCCGAGCGGGGGGGCTACGCGAGCAGTACTTC.

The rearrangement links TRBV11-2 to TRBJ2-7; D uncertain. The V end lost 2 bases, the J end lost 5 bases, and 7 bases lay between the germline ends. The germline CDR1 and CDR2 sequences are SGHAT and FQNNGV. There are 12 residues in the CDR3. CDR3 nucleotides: TGTGCCAGCAGCTTATTTAGGGACGAGCAGTACTTC. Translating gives CASSLFRDEQYF.

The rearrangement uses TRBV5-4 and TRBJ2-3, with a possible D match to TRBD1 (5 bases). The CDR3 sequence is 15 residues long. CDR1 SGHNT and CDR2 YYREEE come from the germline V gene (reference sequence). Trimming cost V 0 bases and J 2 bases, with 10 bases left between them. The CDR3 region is CASSLGQLNTDTQYF. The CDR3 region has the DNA TGTGCCAGCAGCTTGGGACAGCTGAACACAGATACGCAGTATTTT.

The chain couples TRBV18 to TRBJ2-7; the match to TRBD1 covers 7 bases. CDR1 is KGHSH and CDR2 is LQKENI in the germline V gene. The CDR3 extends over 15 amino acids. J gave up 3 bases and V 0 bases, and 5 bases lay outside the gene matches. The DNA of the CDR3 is TGTGCCAGCTCACCACCTTGGGCAGGGGGCTACGAGCAGTACTTC. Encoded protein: CASSPPWAGGYEQYF.

Here the CDR3 reads CSVEVLGVGETQYF. CDR3 sequence (DNA): TGCAGCGTTGAAGTGTTAGGGGTTGGGGAGACCCAGTACTTC. The V call is TRBV29-1, the J call TRBJ2-5, with D possibly matching TRBD1 (5 bases). V was trimmed by 1 base and J by 5 bases, leaving 14 bases between them. The germline V gene encodes CDR1 SQVTM and CDR2 ANQGSEA. The CDR3 consists of 14 residues.

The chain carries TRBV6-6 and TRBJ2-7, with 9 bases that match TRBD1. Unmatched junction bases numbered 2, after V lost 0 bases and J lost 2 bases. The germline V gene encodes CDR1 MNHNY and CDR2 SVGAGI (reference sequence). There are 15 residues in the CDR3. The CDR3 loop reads CASSYSGTGTYEQYF. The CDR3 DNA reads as TGTGCCAGCAGTTACTCCGGGACAGGGACCTACGAGCAGTACTTC.